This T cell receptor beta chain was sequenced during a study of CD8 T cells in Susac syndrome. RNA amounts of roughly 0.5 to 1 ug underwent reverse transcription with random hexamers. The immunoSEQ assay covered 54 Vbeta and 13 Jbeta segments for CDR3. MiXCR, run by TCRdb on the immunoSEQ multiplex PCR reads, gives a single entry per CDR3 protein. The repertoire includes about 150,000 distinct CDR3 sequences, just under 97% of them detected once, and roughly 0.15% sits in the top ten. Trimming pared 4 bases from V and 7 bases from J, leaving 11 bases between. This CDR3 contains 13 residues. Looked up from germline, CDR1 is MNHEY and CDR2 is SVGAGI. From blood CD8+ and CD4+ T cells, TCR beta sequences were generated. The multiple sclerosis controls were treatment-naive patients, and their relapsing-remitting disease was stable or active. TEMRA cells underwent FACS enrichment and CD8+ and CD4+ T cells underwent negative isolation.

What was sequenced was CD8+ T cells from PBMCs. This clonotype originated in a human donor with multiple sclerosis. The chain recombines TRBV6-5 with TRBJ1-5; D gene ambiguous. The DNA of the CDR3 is TGTGCCAGCAGTTGGGGAAGTACCCAGCCCCAGCATTTT. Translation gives CASSWGSTQPQHF.